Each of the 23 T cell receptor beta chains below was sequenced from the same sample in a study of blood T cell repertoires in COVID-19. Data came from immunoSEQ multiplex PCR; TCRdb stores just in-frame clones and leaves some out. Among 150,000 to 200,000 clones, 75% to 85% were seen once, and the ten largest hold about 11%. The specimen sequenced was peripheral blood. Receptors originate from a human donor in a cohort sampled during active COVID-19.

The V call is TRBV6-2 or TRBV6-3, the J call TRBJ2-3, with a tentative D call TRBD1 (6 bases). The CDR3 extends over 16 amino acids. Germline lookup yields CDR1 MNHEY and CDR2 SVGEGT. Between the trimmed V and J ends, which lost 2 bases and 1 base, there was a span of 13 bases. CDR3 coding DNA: TGTGCCAGCAGTTACCTACGTTGGGGGCGCACAGATACGCAGTATTTT. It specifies CASSYLRWGRTDTQYF.

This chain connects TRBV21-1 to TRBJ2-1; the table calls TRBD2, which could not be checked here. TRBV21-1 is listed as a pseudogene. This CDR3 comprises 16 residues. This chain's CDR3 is CASTQSGEATYNEQFF. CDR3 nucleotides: TGTGCCAGCACCCAATCGGGAGAAGCCACCTACAATGAGCAGTTCTTC.

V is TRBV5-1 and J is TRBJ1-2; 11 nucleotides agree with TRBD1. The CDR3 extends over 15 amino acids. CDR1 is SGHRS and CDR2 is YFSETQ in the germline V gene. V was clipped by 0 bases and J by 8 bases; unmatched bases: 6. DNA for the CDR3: TGCGCCAGCAGCTTGGTAGGACAGGGGGCCGGGGGCTACACCTTC. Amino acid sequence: CASSLVGQGAGGYTF.

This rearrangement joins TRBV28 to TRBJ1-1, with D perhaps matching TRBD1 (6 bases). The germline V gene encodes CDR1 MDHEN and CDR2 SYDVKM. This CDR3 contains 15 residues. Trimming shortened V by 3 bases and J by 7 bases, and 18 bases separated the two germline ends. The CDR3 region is CASSFRGGAGDEAFF. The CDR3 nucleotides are TGTGCCAGCAGTTTCAGGGGTGGGGCAGGGGATGAAGCTTTCTTT. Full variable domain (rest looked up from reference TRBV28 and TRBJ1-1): DVKVTQSSRYLVKRTGEKVFLECVQDMDHENMFWYRQDPGLGLRLIYFSYDVKMKEKGDIPEGYSVSREKKERFSLILESASTNQTSMYLCASSFRGGAGDEAFFGQGTRLTVV.

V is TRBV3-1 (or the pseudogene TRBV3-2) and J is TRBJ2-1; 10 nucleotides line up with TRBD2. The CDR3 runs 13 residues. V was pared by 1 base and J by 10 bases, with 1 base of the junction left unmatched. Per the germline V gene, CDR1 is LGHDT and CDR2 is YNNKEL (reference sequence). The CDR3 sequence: CASSQASGGEQFF. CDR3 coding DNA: TGTGCCAGCAGCCAAGCTAGCGGGGGAGAGCAGTTCTTC.

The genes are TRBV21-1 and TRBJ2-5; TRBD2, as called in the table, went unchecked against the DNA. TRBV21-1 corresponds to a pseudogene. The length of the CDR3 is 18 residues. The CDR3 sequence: CASSKEGSRGAGSETQYF. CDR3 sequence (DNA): TGTGCCAGCAGCAAAGAGGGGTCTCGGGGGGCAGGATCGGAGACCCAGTACTTC.

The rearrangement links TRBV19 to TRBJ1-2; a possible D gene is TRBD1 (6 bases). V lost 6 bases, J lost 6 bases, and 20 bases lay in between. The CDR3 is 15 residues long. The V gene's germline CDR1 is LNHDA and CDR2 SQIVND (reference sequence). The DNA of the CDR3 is TGTGCCAGTAGCTGGGACACCCAGGGGCAAAATGGCTACACCTTC. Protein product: CASSWDTQGQNGYTF.

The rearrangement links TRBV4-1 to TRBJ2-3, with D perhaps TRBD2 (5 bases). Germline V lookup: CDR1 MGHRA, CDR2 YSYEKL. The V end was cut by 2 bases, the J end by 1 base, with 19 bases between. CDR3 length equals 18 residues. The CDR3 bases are TGCGCCAGCAGCCAAATCTTGGGCTCACGGGAAGGCACAGATACGCAGTATTTT. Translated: CASSQILGSREGTDTQYF.

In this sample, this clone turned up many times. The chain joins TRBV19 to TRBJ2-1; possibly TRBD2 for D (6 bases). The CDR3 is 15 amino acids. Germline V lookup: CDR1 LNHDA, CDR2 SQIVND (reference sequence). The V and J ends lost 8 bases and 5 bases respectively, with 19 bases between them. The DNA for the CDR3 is TGTGCCAGTCCCCTCCCGGACTACCTAAACAATGAGCAGTTCTTC. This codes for CASPLPDYLNNEQFF.

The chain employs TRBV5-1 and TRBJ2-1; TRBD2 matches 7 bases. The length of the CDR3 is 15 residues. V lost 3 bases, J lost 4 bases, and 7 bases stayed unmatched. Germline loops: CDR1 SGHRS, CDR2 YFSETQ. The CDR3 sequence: CASSSGREWYNEQFF. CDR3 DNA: TGCGCCAGCAGCTCCGGGCGGGAGTGGTACAATGAGCAGTTCTTC.

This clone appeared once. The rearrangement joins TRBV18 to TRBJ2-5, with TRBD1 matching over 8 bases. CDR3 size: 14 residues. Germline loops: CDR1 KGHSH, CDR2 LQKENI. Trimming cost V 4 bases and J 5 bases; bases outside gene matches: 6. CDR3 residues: CASSLDRGWETQYF. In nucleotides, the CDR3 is TGTGCCAGCTCACTTGACAGGGGATGGGAGACCCAGTACTTC.

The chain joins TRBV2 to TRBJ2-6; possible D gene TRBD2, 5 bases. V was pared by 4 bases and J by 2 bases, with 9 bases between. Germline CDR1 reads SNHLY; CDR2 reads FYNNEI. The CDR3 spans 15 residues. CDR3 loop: CASSGGAAGANVLTF. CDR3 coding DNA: TGTGCCAGCAGTGGGGGAGCGGCTGGGGCCAACGTCCTGACTTTC.

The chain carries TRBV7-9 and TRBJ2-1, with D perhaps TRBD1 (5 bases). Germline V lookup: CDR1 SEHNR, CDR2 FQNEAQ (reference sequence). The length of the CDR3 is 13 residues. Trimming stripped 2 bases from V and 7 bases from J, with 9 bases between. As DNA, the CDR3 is TGTGCCAGCAGCTTAATACAGGATAATGAGCAGTTCTTC. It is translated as CASSLIQDNEQFF.

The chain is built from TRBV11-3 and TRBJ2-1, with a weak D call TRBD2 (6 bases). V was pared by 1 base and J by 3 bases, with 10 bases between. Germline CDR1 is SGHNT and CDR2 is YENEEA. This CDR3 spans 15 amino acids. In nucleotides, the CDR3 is TGTGCCAGCAGCTTAGGGAGGGGCTTCTACAATGAGCAGTTCTTC. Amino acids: CASSLGRGFYNEQFF.

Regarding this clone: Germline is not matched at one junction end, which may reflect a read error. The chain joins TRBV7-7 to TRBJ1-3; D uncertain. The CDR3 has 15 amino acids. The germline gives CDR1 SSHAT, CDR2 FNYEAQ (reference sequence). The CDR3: CASSLGGVSGNTIYF. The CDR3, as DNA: TGTGCTAGCAGCTTAGGAGGAGTTTCTGGAAACACCATATATTTT.

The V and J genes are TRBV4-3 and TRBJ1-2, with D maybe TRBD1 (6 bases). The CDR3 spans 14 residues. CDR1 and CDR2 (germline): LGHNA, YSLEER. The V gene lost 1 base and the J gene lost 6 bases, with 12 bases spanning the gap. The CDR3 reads CASSQGTQGDGYTF. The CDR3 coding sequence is TGCGCCAGCAGCCAAGGTACACAGGGTGATGGCTACACCTTC.

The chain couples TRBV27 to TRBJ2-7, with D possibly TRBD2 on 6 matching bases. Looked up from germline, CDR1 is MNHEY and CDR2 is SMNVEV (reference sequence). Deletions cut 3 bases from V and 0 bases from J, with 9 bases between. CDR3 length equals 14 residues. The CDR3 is CASSLASVSYEQYF. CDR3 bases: TGTGCCAGCAGTTTGGCTAGCGTCTCCTACGAGCAGTACTTC.

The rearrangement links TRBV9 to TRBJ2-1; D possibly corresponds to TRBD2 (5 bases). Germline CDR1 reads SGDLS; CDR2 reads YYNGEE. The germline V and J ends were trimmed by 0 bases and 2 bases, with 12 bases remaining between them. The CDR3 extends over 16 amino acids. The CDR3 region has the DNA TGTGCCAGCAGCGTAGTACCTAGCCCTCCCTACAATGAGCAGTTCTTC. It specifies CASSVVPSPPYNEQFF.

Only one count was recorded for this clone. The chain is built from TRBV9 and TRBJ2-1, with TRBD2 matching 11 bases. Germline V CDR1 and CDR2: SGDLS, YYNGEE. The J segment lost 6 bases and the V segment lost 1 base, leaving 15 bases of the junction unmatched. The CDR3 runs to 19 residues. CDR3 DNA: TGTGCCAGCAGCGTAAACCCAATAAGGGGTAGCGGGGGGGTCAATGAGCAGTTCTTC. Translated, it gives CASSVNPIRGSGGVNEQFF.

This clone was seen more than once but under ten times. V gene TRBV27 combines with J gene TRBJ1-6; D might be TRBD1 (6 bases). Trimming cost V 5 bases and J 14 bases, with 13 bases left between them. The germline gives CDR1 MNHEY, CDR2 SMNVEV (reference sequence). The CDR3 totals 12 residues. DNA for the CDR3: TGTGCCAGCAGTCCAGGACAGTTCACCCTCCACTTT. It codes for CASSPGQFTLHF.

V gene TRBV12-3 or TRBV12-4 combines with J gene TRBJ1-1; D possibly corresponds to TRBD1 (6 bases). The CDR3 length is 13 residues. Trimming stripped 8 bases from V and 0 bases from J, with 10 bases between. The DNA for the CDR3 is TGTGCCAGCCGGGGGGGCTTGAACACTGAAGCTTTCTTT. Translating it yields CASRGGLNTEAFF.

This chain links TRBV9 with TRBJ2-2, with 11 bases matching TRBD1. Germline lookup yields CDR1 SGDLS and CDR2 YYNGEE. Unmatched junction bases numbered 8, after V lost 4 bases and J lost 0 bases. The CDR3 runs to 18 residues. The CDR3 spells CASSLGTGGNPNTGELFF. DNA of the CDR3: TGTGCCAGCAGCTTGGGGACAGGGGGTAACCCGAACACCGGGGAGCTGTTTTTT.

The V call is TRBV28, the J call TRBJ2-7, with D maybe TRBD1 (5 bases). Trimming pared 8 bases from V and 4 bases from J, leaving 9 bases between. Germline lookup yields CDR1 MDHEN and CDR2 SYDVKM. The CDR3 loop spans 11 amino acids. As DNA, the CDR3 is TGTGCCAGCGGGCAGGGTTACGAGCAGTACTTC. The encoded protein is CASGQGYEQYF.